This TCR beta chain came from a study of shared clonotypes between healthy human individuals. Study as a whole: The study used three CD4 naive, three CD4 memory, two CD8 naive and one CD8 memory plate per donor. Study-wide points: Generation of non-shared clonotypes was less probable than generation of clonotypes shared by all four donors. Generally, naive subsets (rather than memory subsets) showed larger estimated richness.

The assay was run at deep level. The assay was immunoSEQ multiplex PCR, and TCRdb's table has in-frame clones only and misses some. In the table there are about 2.2 million clones, 90% to 95% of which are singletons. CDR1 MNHNS and CDR2 SASEGT come from the germline V gene. The J segment lost 3 bases and the V segment lost 5 bases, leaving 6 bases of the junction unmatched. The CDR3 covers 14 residues. Selected positively for CCR7 and CD45RO-negative, naive CD8 cells excluded terminally differentiated effector memory CD45RA+ cells. Concerning this clone: Its specificity is not known.

Material for sequencing was naive CD8+ T cells from PBMCs. The clonotype originates from a man aged 18 to 29 in good health. Some clones in this sample may be carry-over from other donors' samples. The chain joins TRBV6-1 to TRBJ1-1; the match to TRBD1 covers 7 bases. This CDR3 reads CASSTGTADTEAFF. In DNA form, the CDR3 reads TGTGCCAGCAGTACCGGGACAGCAGACACTGAAGCTTTCTTT.